The rows below give T cell receptor beta chains drawn from one sample of a study of radiotherapy plus CTLA-4 blockade in lung cancer. Assay: immunoSEQ multiplex PCR; the TCRdb copy retains only in-frame clones and omits some. Of about 70,000 clones in the sample, roughly 78% are singletons; the top ten hold approximately 9.3%. The source material was peripheral blood, sampled from a patient treated with radiotherapy plus ipilimumab. These receptors were taken from a human donor with non-small cell lung cancer who had a complete response to radiotherapy plus ipilimumab. Each CDR3 is given with its conserved first and last residue. A D gene is named only where the DNA matches it firmly. Clone size appears in some rows only: once, few, many, or a class for an expanded clone.

clone size	D gene	V gene	J gene	CDR3 DNA	CDR3 protein
.	.	TRBV5-6	TRBJ1-1	TGTGCCAGCAGCTTGGGGGGTGGGACTGAAGCTTTCTTT	CASSLGGGTEAFF
.	TRBD1	TRBV29-1	TRBJ1-2	TGCAGCGTTGACACAGGGGGCGCAAACTTCAGGAGTAATGGCTACACCTTC	CSVDTGGANFRSNGYTF
.	.	TRBV5-1	TRBJ1-1	TGCGCCAGCAGCGAACAGGGACGGGGGGCTGAAGCTTTCTTT	CASSEQGRGAEAFF
.	.	TRBV7-9	TRBJ1-1	TGTGCCAGCAGCTTACTGGTCGGACGGATGTCTGAAGCTTTCTTT	CASSLLVGRMSEAFF
.	.	TRBV28	TRBJ2-5	TGTGCCAGCAGTTTAACCCAGGCCGTCCAAGAGACCCAGTACTTC	CASSLTQAVQETQYF
.	TRBD1	TRBV7-2	TRBJ1-1	TGTGCCAGCAGCCGCGGACAGGAGAGTATGAACACTGAAGCTTTCTTT	CASSRGQESMNTEAFF
.	TRBD2	TRBV18	TRBJ2-1	TGTGCCAGCTCACCGATGTCGGGCGGGGGGGCCGCAAATGGTGAGCAGTTCTTC	CASSPMSGGGAANGEQFF
.	.	TRBV6-5	TRBJ1-4	TGTGCCAGCAGTCGGGGCGGAGATGAAAAACTGTTTTTT	CASSRGGDEKLFF
.	.	TRBV19	TRBJ2-7	TGTGCCAGTACCCTAACCTTCGGCGGCTCCTACGAGCAGTACTTC	CASTLTFGGSYEQYF
.	.	TRBV30	TRBJ2-3	TGTGCCTGGAGGGTCCTGTGGCCGAACACAGATACGCAGTATTTT	CAWRVLWPNTDTQYF
once	.	TRBV5-4	TRBJ2-7	TGTGCCAGCAGCTCCGGGGGGACAGCGGGTCCATACGAGCAGTACTTC	CASSSGGTAGPYEQYF
.	TRBD1	TRBV27	TRBJ2-2	TGTGCCAGCAGTTTATACGACAGGGGGGGTACCGGGGAGCTGTTTTTT	CASSLYDRGGTGELFF
few	.	TRBV18	TRBJ2-5	TGTGCCAGCTCACCACAAAGGGGTGAGACCCAGTACTTC	CASSPQRGETQYF
.	.	TRBV6-4	TRBJ2-3	TGTGCCAGCAGTGCCGAAGGGGGGGTTGATACGCAGTATTTT	CASSAEGGVDTQYF
.	TRBD1	TRBV7-9	TRBJ2-2	TGTGCCAGCAGGCCAGGGGGCGGGGAGCTGTTTTTT	CASRPGGGELFF
.	.	TRBV13	TRBJ2-2	TGTGCCAGCAGCTTACTGGTTAGCGGAGGCTCGGCCGGGGAGCTGTTTTTT	CASSLLVSGGSAGELFF
.	.	TRBV28	TRBJ1-3	TGTGCCATTACACCGGGGTTTACTGGAAACACCATATATTTT	CAITPGFTGNTIYF
.	TRBD1	TRBV18	TRBJ1-2	TGTGCCAGCTCACTGGGGACAGGGCGAGACTATGGCTACACCTTC	CASSLGTGRDYGYTF
.	.	TRBV4-3	TRBJ2-1	TGCGCCAGCAGCCAAGAGTGGGGCCAAAGCAATGAGCAGTTCTTC	CASSQEWGQSNEQFF
.	.	TRBV11-2	TRBJ1-5	TGTGCCAGCAGCCGAACGGGAGCTAGCAATCAGCCCCAGCATTTT	CASSRTGASNQPQHF
.	TRBD1	TRBV7-9	TRBJ1-5	TGTGCCAGCAGCCCTGGGCAGGGGGCTCGCAATCAGCCCCAGCATTTT	CASSPGQGARNQPQHF
.	TRBD2	TRBV7-9	TRBJ2-2	TGTGCCAGCAGCTCCCGACTAGCGGGGGCTGGTATCGGGGAGCTGTTTTTT	CASSSRLAGAGIGELFF
.	TRBD1	TRBV27	TRBJ1-2	TGTGCCAGCAGTTTATGGCCTGGGGGGACAGGGGGCGCCTTAGATTATGGCTACACCTTC	CASSLWPGGTGGALDYGYTF
.	TRBD2	TRBV11-3	TRBJ2-3	TGTGCCAGCAGCCCTGGGACTAGCGAAGCGGATACGCAGTATTTT	CASSPGTSEADTQYF
.	TRBD1	TRBV27	TRBJ1-5	TGTGCCAGCAGAGGACAGGGAGATAGCAATCAGCCCCAGCATTTT	CASRGQGDSNQPQHF
.	.	TRBV27	TRBJ1-4	TGTGCCAGCAGTTTACTCGGGGCAACTAATGAAAAACTGTTTTTT	CASSLLGATNEKLFF
.	.	TRBV7-9	TRBJ1-5	TGTGCCAGCAGCTTAGGGGGAAGCCCAGGGATCCCTTTACATTTT	CASSLGGSPGIPLHF
.	.	TRBV12-1	TRBJ1-4	TGTGCCAGCCCCCGGGCTCTTCGGAGGGAAAAACTGTTTTTT	CASPRALRREKLFF
few	TRBD1	TRBV30	TRBJ2-2	TGTGCCTGGACTCCGGGACAGGGTATTTTCGGGAACACCGGGGAGCTGTTTTTT	CAWTPGQGIFGNTGELFF
.	.	TRBV5-1	TRBJ1-2	TGCGCCAGCAGCTTGGGACAAACAGGCTACACCTTC	CASSLGQTGYTF
.	.	TRBV7-6	TRBJ1-1	TGTGCCAGCAGCCCCCTCCAAGGGTTGGGCACTGAAGCTTTCTTT	CASSPLQGLGTEAFF
.	TRBD1	TRBV19	TRBJ1-5	TGTGCCAGTAGTCAGGGGGGTAGCAATCAGCCCCAGCATTTT	CASSQGGSNQPQHF
.	.	TRBV6-6	TRBJ2-7	TGTGCCAGCAGCGGACGGATCGGGACCTACGAGCAGTACTTC	CASSGRIGTYEQYF
.	.	TRBV6-6	TRBJ1-2	TGTGCCAGCATCCTCTCGTCCGGACGTGGCTATGGCTACACCTTC	CASILSSGRGYGYTF
.	TRBD1	TRBV19	TRBJ1-2	TGTGCCAGTAGTTTGGGGACTCAGGGGGACTATGGCTACACCTTC	CASSLGTQGDYGYTF
.	TRBD1	TRBV28	TRBJ1-2	TGTGCCAGCAGGGGGACAGCCTATGGCTACACCTTC	CASRGTAYGYTF
.	TRBD1	TRBV19	TRBJ1-2	TGTGCCAGTACCCCAGGGGGTCAGCTCTATGGCTACACCTTC	CASTPGGQLYGYTF
.	.	TRBV7-2	TRBJ1-5	TGTGCCAGCAGCTTAGACAGGGTGAAGCCCCAGCATTTT	CASSLDRVKPQHF
.	.	TRBV20-1	TRBJ1-2	TGCAGTGCTCCAGGTGACTATGGCTACACCTTC	CSAPGDYGYTF
.	.	TRBV29-1	TRBJ2-3	TGCAGCGTGCTTAGGGACGGATCTAGCACAGATACGCAGTATTTT	CSVLRDGSSTDTQYF
few	TRBD1	TRBV10-3	TRBJ1-2	TGTGCCATCAGGGGGGCTGGGACAGGGGGCCATGGCTACACCTTC	CAIRGAGTGGHGYTF